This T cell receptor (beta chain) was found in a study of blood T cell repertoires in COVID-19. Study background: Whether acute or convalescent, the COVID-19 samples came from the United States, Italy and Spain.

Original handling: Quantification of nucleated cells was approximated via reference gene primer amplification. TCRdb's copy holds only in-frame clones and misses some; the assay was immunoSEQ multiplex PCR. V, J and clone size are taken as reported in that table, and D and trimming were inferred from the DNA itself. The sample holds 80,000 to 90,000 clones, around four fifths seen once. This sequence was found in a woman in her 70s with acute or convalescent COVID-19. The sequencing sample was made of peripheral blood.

The CDR3 DNA reads TGTGCCTGGAGTCTCACTCACACTGAAGCTTTCTTT. This translates into CAWSLTHTEAFF. This sequence joins TRBV30 and TRBJ1-1; D remains unclear. V was cut by 2 bases and J by 3 bases, with 7 bases left in between. CDR3 size: 12 residues. The germline CDR1 and CDR2 sequences are GTSNPN and SVGIG (reference sequence).